This T cell receptor beta chain is from a study of T cell repertoires in cytomegalovirus infection. Background on the study: The public TCR beta signatures pointed to both CMV infection and matching HLA type. Whole-study results and caveats: Totalled public TCR beta family frequency picked out people who carried CMV plus the relevant HLA. HLA-C-restricted CMV-specific TCR beta clonotypes were dominant in the ex vivo response.

TCRdb ran MiXCR on the reads and lists one entry per CDR3 protein. The data show around 290,000 distinct CDR3 sequences, about 26% seen once. After removal of 4 bases from V and 8 bases from J, the junction contained 10 bases not matched to a gene. The CDR3 has 17 amino acids. The germline V gene encodes CDR1 SGHTA and CDR2 FQGNSA. This clonotype came up many times. Its target is not known. The specimen was PBMCs. V and J are TRBV7-2 and TRBJ2-1; TRBD2 aligns across 14 bases. The clonotype originates from a human donor in good health (CMV status not recorded). Some clones in this sample may be carry-over from other donors' samples. This chain's CDR3 is CASSSFPGLAGEHEQFF. DNA of the CDR3: TGTGCCAGCAGCTCCTTTCCGGGACTAGCGGGAGAACATGAGCAGTTCTTC.